Below are 8 T cell receptor beta chains sequenced from a single sample in a study of blood T cell repertoires in COVID-19 (dated by TCRdb to the early 2020s). Library generation was performed with the immunoSEQ multiplex PCR assay. Not all clones reach the TCRdb copy of this immuneACCESS table, which keeps in-frame sequences only. Checked studies attribute under half of the gap to unresolved V genes and leave the rest unexplained. The sample table records 200,000 or so clones; nearly 90% of these occur just once. The top ten clones comprise roughly 2.4% of the sample. Input material: PBMCs or T cells enriched from blood (not recorded which). Receptor source: a woman in her forties with acute COVID-19.

The chain couples TRBV2 to TRBJ2-2; 7 bases fit TRBD1. Trimming cost V 2 bases and J 5 bases; bases outside gene matches: 11. The CDR3 is 17 amino acids. Germline CDR1 and CDR2: SNHLY and FYNNEI. CDR3 bases: TGTGCCAGCAGTGAATTCCCGGGACAGATTTCGACCGGGGAGCTGTTTTTT. Its protein is CASSEFPGQISTGELFF.

The V call is TRBV27, the J call TRBJ2-7, with a possible D match to TRBD2 (6 bases). This CDR3 spans 14 amino acids. V lost 3 bases and J lost 3, with 12 bases in between. Germline-derived CDR1 and CDR2 are MNHEY and SMNVEV (reference sequence). Written as DNA, the CDR3 is TGTGCCAGCAGTTTCCGGCGGGGAGTCTACGAGCAGTACTTC. This gives the protein CASSFRRGVYEQYF.

The gene calls are TRBV5-4 and TRBJ2-5; 11 bases are a match to TRBD2. Germline V gene sequence: CDR1 SGHNT, CDR2 YYREEE (reference sequence). The CDR3 has 16 amino acids. With V trimmed by 4 bases and J by 1 base, 6 bases remained unmatched. This CDR3 is CASSDGTSGRQETQYF. The CDR3 DNA sequence: TGTGCCAGCAGCGACGGGACTAGCGGACGCCAAGAGACCCAGTACTTC.

The rearrangement uses TRBV27 and TRBJ1-6; perhaps TRBD1 as D (6 bases). This CDR3 has 15 amino acids. V lost 6 bases and J lost 0, with 9 bases in between. Germline V gene sequence: CDR1 MNHEY, CDR2 SMNVEV (reference sequence). The CDR3: CASRGRGSYNSPLHF. CDR3 in DNA: TGTGCCAGCAGGGGCAGGGGCTCCTATAATTCACCCCTCCACTTT.

Only one count was recorded for this clone. The chain combines TRBV4-1 with TRBJ1-6; D is possibly TRBD1 (5 bases). CDR3 size: 18 residues. Germline V gene sequence: CDR1 MGHRA, CDR2 YSYEKL. V lost 0 bases, J lost 3 bases, and 15 bases lay in between. CDR3 protein: CASSQDLGGTFYNSPLHF. The DNA for the CDR3 is TGCGCCAGCAGCCAAGATCTTGGAGGGACGTTCTATAATTCACCCCTCCACTTT.

The V call is TRBV28, the J call TRBJ1-5; D remains ambiguous. CDR3 size: 15 residues. The germline V and J ends were trimmed by 2 bases and 0 bases, with 8 bases remaining between them. Germline V gives CDR1 MDHEN, CDR2 SYDVKM. The CDR3 is CASSLTRYSNQPQHF. The DNA of the CDR3 is TGTGCCAGCAGTTTAACACGTTATAGCAATCAGCCCCAGCATTTT. Drawing the rest from reference TRBV28 and TRBJ1-5, the complete variable domain is DVKVTQSSRYLVKRTGEKVFLECVQDMDHENMFWYRQDPGLGLRLIYFSYDVKMKEKGDIPEGYSVSREKKERFSLILESASTNQTSMYLCASSLTRYSNQPQHFGDGTRLSIL.

The chain has TRBV9 and TRBJ2-3, with TRBD1 matching 9 bases. Germline V gives CDR1 SGDLS, CDR2 YYNGEE. The CDR3 runs 17 residues. Unmatched junction bases numbered 6, after V lost 0 bases and J lost 1 base. This chain's CDR3 is CASSVAGQGGRTDTQYF. CDR3 DNA sequence: TGTGCCAGCAGCGTAGCGGGACAGGGAGGCCGCACAGATACGCAGTATTTT.

This chain joins TRBV2 and TRBJ1-6; 9 positions match TRBD1. Trimming took 5 bases from V and 4 from J; bases not matched to a gene: 12. CDR3 length equals 18 residues. Germline CDR1 is SNHLY and CDR2 is FYNNEI. CDR3 loop: CASSFEGVGQGYNSPLHF. The CDR3 bases are TGTGCCAGCAGTTTTGAAGGGGTGGGACAGGGATATAATTCACCCCTCCACTTT.